Listed below are T cell receptor beta chains from one sample, sequenced in a study of a mutant IDH1 vaccine in newly diagnosed glioma. Here immunoSEQ multiplex PCR was the method, and the copy in TCRdb shows in-frame clones only, minus some. The table includes approximately 52,000 clones, over 65% detected once. The sequences come from PBMCs, collected from a glioma patient treated with radiotherapy, temozolomide or both. Source of these receptors: a woman aged 40-49 years with glioma. The CDR3 runs from the conserved cysteine through the conserved F or W. A D gene is named only where the DNA matches it firmly. Part of the rows lack a size; the others show once, few, many or a class for expanded clones.

v_call	d_call	clone_size	j_call	cdr3_aa	cdr3_nt
TRBV11-3	TRBD1	once	TRBJ2-1	CASGQGAHNEQFF	TGTGCCAGCGGACAGGGTGCACACAATGAGCAGTTCTTC
TRBV6-1	-	-	TRBJ2-3	CASSELGGVADTQYF	TGTGCCAGCAGTGAATTGGGGGGAGTGGCAGATACGCAGTATTTT
TRBV6-1	-	-	TRBJ1-2	CATLAGVTSYGYTF	TGTGCCACCCTGGCGGGGGTGACGAGCTATGGCTACACCTTC
TRBV10-3	-	-	TRBJ2-3	CAIRGAVGSTDTQYF	TGTGCCATCAGAGGAGCGGTTGGGAGCACAGATACGCAGTATTTT
TRBV5-4	-	-	TRBJ2-1	CASRQYNEQFF	TGTGCCAGCCGTCAGTACAATGAGCAGTTCTTC
TRBV6-1	TRBD2	once	TRBJ2-5	CASSGGLAGGQETQYF	TGTGCCAGCAGTGGGGGACTAGCGGGGGGGCAAGAGACCCAGTACTTC
TRBV19	-	once	TRBJ1-5	CASSIVGHSNQPQHF	TGTGCCAGTAGTATAGTCGGACATAGCAATCAGCCCCAGCATTTT
TRBV19	TRBD1	-	TRBJ1-1	CASSTGTGRYTEAFF	TGTGCCAGTAGTACGGGGACAGGGAGGTACACTGAAGCTTTCTTT
TRBV5-4	-	-	TRBJ1-4	CASSWGGSTATNEKLFF	TGTGCCAGCAGCTGGGGCGGGAGTACGGCAACTAATGAAAAACTGTTTTTT
TRBV7-2	TRBD1	-	TRBJ1-3	CASSQGANTIYF	TGTGCCAGCAGCCAGGGGGCAAACACCATATATTTT
TRBV5-1	-	few	TRBJ1-5	CASSFGGLGNQPQHF	TGCGCCAGCAGCTTTGGGGGTCTGGGCAATCAGCCCCAGCATTTT
TRBV10-3	TRBD1	-	TRBJ1-5	CAISSGQGNNQPQHF	TGTGCCATCAGCTCGGGACAGGGGAACAATCAGCCCCAGCATTTT
TRBV7-2	-	-	TRBJ2-1	CASSSHRALNEQFF	TGTGCCAGCAGCTCCCACAGGGCGCTCAATGAGCAGTTCTTC
TRBV6-5	-	-	TRBJ2-5	CASSRDYQETQYF	TGTGCCAGCAGCCGGGACTACCAAGAGACCCAGTACTTC
TRBV30	TRBD1	-	TRBJ1-4	CAWSALGQGGKLFF	TGTGCCTGGAGTGCCCTGGGACAGGGAGGAAAACTGTTTTTT
TRBV5-1	-	-	TRBJ2-7	CASSFGGSYEQYF	TGCGCCAGCAGCTTCGGCGGTTCCTACGAGCAGTACTTC
TRBV13	-	-	TRBJ2-7	CASSFPGQSGLEQYF	TGTGCCAGCAGCTTCCCGGGACAATCGGGTCTCGAGCAGTACTTC
TRBV30	-	-	TRBJ2-1	CAWTTPGTSYNEQFF	TGTGCCTGGACGACACCCGGGACTTCCTACAATGAGCAGTTCTTC
TRBV2	TRBD1	-	TRBJ1-2	CASSEPRAGGGGYTF	TGTGCCAGCAGTGAACCACGGGCAGGGGGCGGTGGCTACACCTTC
TRBV10-1	-	-	TRBJ2-7	CASSEKTGTKQYF	TGCGCCAGCAGTGAAAAGACAGGGACTAAGCAGTACTTC
TRBV7-8	-	-	TRBJ1-6	CASSLAKVRNSPLHF	TGTGCCAGCAGCTTAGCGAAGGTCCGGAATTCACCCCTCCACTTT
TRBV7-2	-	-	TRBJ1-3	CASSLGQLNTIYF	TGTGCCAGCAGCTTAGGGCAGTTAAACACCATATATTTT
TRBV6-1	-	-	TRBJ1-5	CASSEHGTSNQPQHF	TGTGCCAGCAGTGAACATGGCACTAGCAATCAGCCCCAGCATTTT
TRBV7-9	-	-	TRBJ2-7	CASSLRDHRDEQYF	TGTGCCAGCAGCTTACGGGACCATCGTGACGAGCAGTACTTC
TRBV27	TRBD1	-	TRBJ1-1	CASRLAGGVSWAFF	TGTGCCAGCAGATTGGCAGGGGGGGTTAGTTGGGCTTTCTTT
TRBV6-1	-	-	TRBJ1-1	CASIEDMKGEAFF	TGTGCCAGCATCGAAGACATGAAGGGCGAAGCTTTCTTT
TRBV5-6	-	once	TRBJ2-5	CASSYWLLAQQTQYF	TGTGCCAGCAGCTACTGGTTGCTAGCCCAGCAGACCCAGTACTTC
TRBV7-9	-	-	TRBJ2-7	CASSSGLYEQYF	TGTGCCAGCAGCTCCGGACTTTACGAGCAGTACTTC
TRBV19	TRBD1	-	TRBJ1-1	CASRTGTSALNTEAFF	TGTGCCAGTAGGACAGGGACCTCCGCTCTGAACACTGAAGCTTTCTTT
TRBV30	-	-	TRBJ2-3	CAWSVRDRPTDTQYF	TGTGCCTGGAGTGTACGTGACAGGCCGACAGATACGCAGTATTTT
TRBV5-6	TRBD2	-	TRBJ2-5	CASSPGLAGGLGETQYF	TGTGCCAGCAGCCCCGGACTAGCGGGGGGGCTGGGAGAGACCCAGTACTTC
TRBV10-3	-	-	TRBJ1-1	CATIHGGRIWNTEAFF	TGTGCCACCATCCACGGGGGGCGAATTTGGAACACTGAAGCTTTCTTT
TRBV6-5	-	-	TRBJ1-4	CASSFSGASSEKLFF	TGTGCCAGCAGTTTTTCAGGGGCGTCGAGCGAAAAACTGTTTTTT
TRBV6-1	TRBD1	-	TRBJ1-4	CASRPRDRANEKLFF	TGTGCCAGCAGACCCCGGGACAGGGCTAATGAAAAACTGTTTTTT
TRBV5-6	TRBD1	-	TRBJ1-2	CASSIPGQGTNYGYTF	TGTGCCAGCAGCATACCGGGACAGGGTACTAACTATGGCTACACCTTC
TRBV2	TRBD2	-	TRBJ2-7	CASREGLAGGYEQYF	TGTGCCAGCAGGGAGGGACTAGCGGGGGGCTACGAGCAGTACTTC
TRBV5-1	-	-	TRBJ2-5	CASSSLTSTASETQYF	TGCGCCAGCAGCTCGCTGACTAGTACAGCGTCGGAGACCCAGTACTTC
TRBV25-1	-	-	TRBJ2-1	CASTSPGGGREQFF	TGTGCCAGCACCTCGCCAGGGGGGGGCCGTGAGCAGTTCTTC
TRBV7-2	-	few	TRBJ2-3	CASSRTDTQYF	TGTGCCAGCAGTCGCACAGATACGCAGTATTTT
TRBV7-3	-	-	TRBJ1-1	CASSSNGLELNTEAFF	TGTGCCAGCAGCTCAAACGGACTAGAGTTGAACACTGAAGCTTTCTTT